Shown below are 25 T cell receptor beta chains from a single sample sequenced in a study of OX40 agonist ivuxolimab in advanced cancers. Method: immunoSEQ multiplex PCR; TCRdb's copy keeps in-frame clones and lacks some. Among about 33,000 clones listed, about three quarters were seen once. The sequences come from CD4+ or CD8+ T cells sorted from blood, collected in a trial of the OX40 agonist ivuxolimab. Receptors were obtained from an adult with an advanced solid tumor such as melanoma, head and neck, liver or kidney cancer.

This clone was seen a single time. The CDR3 DNA is TGTGCCAGCATCAAGGGGAGGACGCAGTATTTT. Its protein product is CASIKGRTQYF. The chain uses TRBV27 and TRBJ2-3, with a possible D match to TRBD2 (6 bases). Germline CDR1 MNHEY, CDR2 SMNVEV (reference sequence). Trimming pared 7 bases from V and 9 bases from J, leaving 11 bases between. The CDR3 is 11 residues long.

V is TRBV5-6 and J is TRBJ1-2; 8 nucleotides agree with TRBD1. The V gene end was trimmed by 4 bases and the J gene end by 3 bases; junction bases not matched to a gene: 14. CDR1 is SGHDT, CDR2 YYEEEE, per germline. The CDR3 has 17 amino acids. The CDR3 here is CASSPWGGTGGHYGYTF. CDR3 nucleotide sequence: TGTGCCAGCAGCCCATGGGGAGGGACAGGCGGGCACTATGGCTACACCTTC.

The chain recombines TRBV4-2 with TRBJ2-1; a weak D match, TRBD2 (6 bases). The CDR3 length is 17 residues. V shed 5 bases and J shed 4 bases, with 21 bases lying between them. From germline, CDR1 is LGHNA and CDR2 YNFKEQ. The CDR3 is CASSAPPKGGLYNEQFF. The CDR3 region has the DNA TGTGCCAGCAGCGCCCCCCCGAAGGGCGGACTATACAATGAGCAGTTCTTC.

The chain joins TRBV5-1 to TRBJ2-3; weak D call: TRBD2 (6 bases). V was pared by 0 bases and J by 5 bases, with 13 bases between. The CDR3 is made up of 15 amino acids. The germline V gene encodes CDR1 SGHRS and CDR2 YFSETQ. The CDR3 protein is CASSLGGNGGDTQYF. CDR3 coding DNA: TGCGCCAGCAGCTTGGGCGGCAACGGGGGAGATACGCAGTATTTT.

V gene TRBV28 combines with J gene TRBJ1-1; D is unclear. V was cut by 7 bases and J by 0 bases, with 12 bases left in between. This CDR3 has 14 residues. From germline, CDR1 is MDHEN and CDR2 SYDVKM. CDR3 coding DNA: TGTGCCAGCACGTCTGGGCTGGTGAACACTGAAGCTTTCTTT. Protein product: CASTSGLVNTEAFF.

The chain combines TRBV28 with TRBJ2-5; possibly TRBD2 for D (6 bases). Trimming cost V 2 bases and J 2 bases, with 12 bases left between them. This CDR3 is built from 15 residues. Per the germline V gene, CDR1 is MDHEN and CDR2 is SYDVKM. The DNA of the CDR3 is TGTGCCAGCAGTTTACGGGGGAGTAGGCAAGAGACCCAGTACTTC. Encoded protein: CASSLRGSRQETQYF. Complete variable domain (other parts from reference TRBV28 and TRBJ2-5): DVKVTQSSRYLVKRTGEKVFLECVQDMDHENMFWYRQDPGLGLRLIYFSYDVKMKEKGDIPEGYSVSREKKERFSLILESASTNQTSMYLCASSLRGSRQETQYFGPGTRLLVL.

The gene calls are TRBV6-6 and TRBJ2-5, with 11 positions matching TRBD2. This CDR3 region has 15 residues. After removal of 2 bases from V and 5 bases from J, the junction contained 4 bases not matched to a gene. Germline V lookup: CDR1 MNHNY, CDR2 SVGAGI (reference sequence). This chain's CDR3 is CASSYQLAGGETQYF. CDR3 nucleotides: TGTGCCAGCAGTTACCAGCTAGCGGGGGGTGAGACCCAGTACTTC.

The V gene is TRBV18, the J gene TRBJ2-1; D gene ambiguous. This CDR3 has 13 residues. V was shortened by 5 bases and J by 6 bases, with 11 bases between the two germline ends. The V gene's germline CDR1 is KGHSH and CDR2 LQKENI. CDR3 sequence reads: CASSSDGPNEQFF. CDR3 bases: TGTGCCAGCTCATCGGACGGCCCCAATGAGCAGTTCTTC.

The chain carries TRBV7-6 and TRBJ2-5; D unclear. Looked up from germline, CDR1 is SGHVS and CDR2 is FNYEAQ. Trimming left V 5 bases short and J 1 base short, with 14 bases between. The CDR3 totals 15 residues. This CDR3 reads CASSPRSRFQETQYF. In DNA form, the CDR3 reads TGTGCCAGCAGCCCCCGCAGCAGATTCCAAGAGACCCAGTACTTC.

The rearrangement uses TRBV5-8 and TRBJ2-3; D might be TRBD2 (5 bases). The CDR3 is 13 amino acids. CDR1 is SGHTS and CDR2 is YDEGEE in the germline V gene. V was trimmed by 6 bases and J by 4 bases, leaving 12 bases between them. The CDR3 protein is CASKTSGSDTQYF. The CDR3 bases are TGTGCCAGCAAAACCTCGGGATCAGATACGCAGTATTTT.

The chain joins TRBV6-5 to TRBJ2-1; 7 positions agree with TRBD1. V dropped 4 bases and J dropped 4; count of bases not matched to a gene: 7. CDR1 is MNHEY and CDR2 is SVGAGI in the germline V gene. The CDR3 has 15 amino acids. The CDR3 DNA sequence: TGTGCCAGCAGTTTCCGGGACAGAGGTTACAATGAGCAGTTCTTC. Protein product: CASSFRDRGYNEQFF.

V is TRBV7-8 and J is TRBJ1-2; 10 positions agree with TRBD1. The germline V gene has CDR1 SGHVS and CDR2 FQNEAQ. The V and J ends lost 0 bases and 7 bases, in that order; junction bases with no gene match: 5. The CDR3 runs 15 residues. The DNA for the CDR3 is TGTGCCAGCAGCTTAGCGACAGGGGGCATCGGTGGCTACACCTTC. Translating gives CASSLATGGIGGYTF. The full variable domain, in which reference TRBV7-8 and TRBJ1-2 provide the parts outside the CDR3, is GAGVSQSPRYKVAKRGQDVALRCDPISGHVSLFWYQQALGQGPEFLTYFQNEAQLDKSGLPSDRFFAERPEGSVSTLKIQRTQQEDSAVYLCASSLATGGIGGYTFGSGTRLTVV.

The CDR3 sequence is CASSLFGRGKVQPQHF. In DNA, the CDR3 is TGTGCCAGCAGTTTATTTGGAAGGGGAAAGGTTCAGCCCCAGCATTTT. The chain recombines TRBV28 with TRBJ1-5, with D possibly matching TRBD1 (5 bases). Trimming took 1 base from V and 6 from J, leaving 16 bases between them. The length of the CDR3 is 16 residues. CDR1 and CDR2 from the germline V gene are MDHEN and SYDVKM.

The chain combines TRBV6-5 with TRBJ1-2; no firm D call. In germline, CDR1 is MNHEY, CDR2 SVGAGI. Trimming left V 2 bases short and J 2 bases short, with 3 bases between. There are 12 residues in the CDR3. The CDR3 protein is CASSYGNYGYTF. The CDR3 nucleotides read TGTGCCAGCAGTTACGGCAACTATGGCTACACCTTC.

This sequence joins TRBV6-6 and TRBJ2-5; 8 bases map to TRBD2. The V gene's germline CDR1 is MNHNY and CDR2 SVGAGI (reference sequence). The CDR3 spans 16 residues. Germline trimming cut 0 bases from V and 2 bases from J; bases unmatched to any gene: 5. In nucleotides, the CDR3 is TGTGCCAGCAGTTACTCAGGCCGGGGGGGACAAGAGACCCAGTACTTC. The encoded protein is CASSYSGRGGQETQYF.

The V call is TRBV2, the J call TRBJ1-2; a weak D match, TRBD1 (6 bases). The V end was cut by 4 bases, the J end by 10 bases, with 25 bases between. The CDR3 runs to 16 residues. CDR1 is SNHLY, CDR2 FYNNEI, per germline. The CDR3, as DNA: TGTGCCAGCAGTGGAGGGGATCTGGTGAAAGGGGGTTCCTACACCTTC. It specifies CASSGGDLVKGGSYTF.

The chain has TRBV4-2 and TRBJ2-7; D is unclear. V lost 0 bases and J 10 bases, leaving 13 bases between the germline ends. The length of the CDR3 is 13 residues. Germline V gene lookup returns CDR1 LGHNA and CDR2 YNFKEQ. This CDR3 reads CASSQDQVGLQYF. In DNA form, the CDR3 reads TGTGCCAGCAGCCAAGATCAGGTGGGATTACAGTACTTC.

This clone was seen a single time. The J gene is TRBJ1-1, the V gene TRBV5-1, with unresolved D. This CDR3 region has 14 residues. V was cut by 4 bases and J by 3 bases, with 13 bases left in between. CDR1 is SGHRS and CDR2 is YFSETQ in the germline V gene. This chain's CDR3 is CASSPRGSDTEAFF. The CDR3 bases are TGCGCCAGCAGCCCGCGGGGTTCTGACACTGAAGCTTTCTTT.

The rearrangement links TRBV11-2 to TRBJ2-3, with TRBD2 matching over 8 bases. This CDR3 comprises 13 residues. V was pared by 4 bases and J by 10 bases, with 7 bases of the junction left unmatched. Germline V gene lookup returns CDR1 SGHAT and CDR2 FQNNGV. CDR3 protein: CASSSQRESPQYF. The DNA of the CDR3 is TGTGCCAGCAGCTCCCAGCGGGAGTCCCCGCAGTATTTT.

The chain is built from TRBV6-5 and TRBJ2-2; possibly TRBD2 for D (6 bases). Trimming stripped 2 bases from V and 6 bases from J, with 10 bases between. Germline-derived CDR1 and CDR2 are MNHEY and SVGAGI. This CDR3 has 14 amino acids. The CDR3 DNA follows: TGTGCCAGCAGTTACCAACCGGGGGCCGGGGAGCTGTTTTTT. Its protein product is CASSYQPGAGELFF.

Regarding this clone: The junction differs from germline at one of its ends, possibly a read error. CDR3: CASSSRTSGAPLF. Written as DNA, the CDR3 is TGTGCCAGCAGCTCCCGGACTAGCGGGGCCCCGCTCTTC. The gene calls are TRBV7-8 and TRBJ2-1; 12 bases map to TRBD2. CDR1 and CDR2 (germline): SGHVS, FQNEAQ. CDR3 length equals 13 residues.

This rearrangement joins TRBV27 to TRBJ2-2; possible D gene TRBD2, 6 bases. The ends were cut back, 4 bases at V and 5 bases at J, with 14 bases in the middle. This CDR3 contains 15 residues. Germline V gene lookup returns CDR1 MNHEY and CDR2 SMNVEV (reference sequence). CDR3 nucleotides: TGTGCCAGCAGTTCGACCCACCGGGGGACCGGGGAGCTGTTTTTT. It is translated as CASSSTHRGTGELFF.

The J gene is TRBJ2-7, the V gene TRBV16; a weak D match, TRBD1 (5 bases). The CDR3 is made up of 14 amino acids. In germline, CDR1 is KGHSY, CDR2 FQNENV. Trimming removed 2 bases from V and 3 bases from J, with 11 bases in between. The CDR3 reads CASSQLRQGYEQYF. In nucleotides, the CDR3 is TGTGCCAGCAGCCAACTAAGGCAGGGCTACGAGCAGTACTTC. Looking up the rest from reference TRBV16 and TRBJ2-7 gives the full variable domain: GEEVAQTPKHLVRGEGQKAKLYCAPIKGHSYVFWYQQVLKNEFKFLISFQNENVFDETGMPKERFSAKCLPNSPCSLEIQATKLEDSAVYFCASSQLRQGYEQYFGPGTRLTVT.

In the case of this clone: Compared with germline, one end of the junction differs, possibly owing to a read error. This chain uses TRBV7-7 with TRBJ2-3; 14 bases are a match to TRBD2. This CDR3 comprises 16 residues. Per germline, CDR1 SSHAT and CDR2 FNYEAQ (reference sequence). CDR3: CASSLGLAGGRDTQYF. Written as DNA, the CDR3 is TGTGCTAGCAGCTTAGGACTAGCGGGGGGCCGCGATACGCAGTATTTT.

The chain uses TRBV2 and TRBJ2-5, with D tentatively TRBD1 (5 bases). This CDR3 contains 13 residues. Germline assignment: CDR1 SNHLY and CDR2 FYNNEI. Trimming removed 9 bases from V and 4 bases from J, with 15 bases in between. CDR3 amino acids: CASRQGLGETQYF. CDR3 coding DNA: TGTGCCAGTCGTCAGGGTTTAGGAGAGACCCAGTACTTC.